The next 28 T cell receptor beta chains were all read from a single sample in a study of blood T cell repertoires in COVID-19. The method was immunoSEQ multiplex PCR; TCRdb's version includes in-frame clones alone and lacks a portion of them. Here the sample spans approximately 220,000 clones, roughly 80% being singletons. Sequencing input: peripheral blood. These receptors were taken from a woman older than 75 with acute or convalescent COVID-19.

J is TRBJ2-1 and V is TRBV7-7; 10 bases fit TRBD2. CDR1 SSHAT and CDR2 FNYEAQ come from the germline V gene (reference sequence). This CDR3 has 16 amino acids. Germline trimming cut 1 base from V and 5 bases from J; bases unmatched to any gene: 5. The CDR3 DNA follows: TGTGCCAGCAGCTTAGGTGTAGCGGGAGGCCACAATGAGCAGTTCTTC. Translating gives CASSLGVAGGHNEQFF. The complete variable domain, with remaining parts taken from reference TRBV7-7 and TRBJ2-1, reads GAGVSQSPRYKVTKRGQDVTLRCDPISSHATLYWYQQALGQGPEFLTYFNYEAQPDKSGLPSDRFSAERPEGSISTLTIQRTEQRDSAMYRCASSLGVAGGHNEQFFGPGTRLTVL.

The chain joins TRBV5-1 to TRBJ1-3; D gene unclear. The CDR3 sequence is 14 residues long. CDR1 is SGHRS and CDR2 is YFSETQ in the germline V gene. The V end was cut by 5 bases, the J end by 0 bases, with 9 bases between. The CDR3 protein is CASRPTNSGNTIYF. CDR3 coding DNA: TGCGCCAGCAGACCGACTAACTCTGGAAACACCATATATTTT.

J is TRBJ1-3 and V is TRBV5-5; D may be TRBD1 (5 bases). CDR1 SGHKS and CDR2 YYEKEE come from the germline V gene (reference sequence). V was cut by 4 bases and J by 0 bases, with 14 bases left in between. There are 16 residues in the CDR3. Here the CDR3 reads CASSLRGADSGNTIYF. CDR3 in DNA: TGTGCCAGCAGCCTTAGGGGTGCGGACTCTGGAAACACCATATATTTT.

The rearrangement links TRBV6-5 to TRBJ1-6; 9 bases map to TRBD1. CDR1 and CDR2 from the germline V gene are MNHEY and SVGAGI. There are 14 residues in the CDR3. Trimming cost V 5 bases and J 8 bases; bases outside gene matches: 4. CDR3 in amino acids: CASSLDRGDSPLHF. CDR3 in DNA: TGTGCCAGCAGTCTGGACAGGGGTGATTCACCCCTCCACTTT.

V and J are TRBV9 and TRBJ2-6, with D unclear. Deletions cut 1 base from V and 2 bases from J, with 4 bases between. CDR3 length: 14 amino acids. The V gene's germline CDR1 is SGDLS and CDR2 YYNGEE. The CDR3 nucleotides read TGTGCCAGCAGCGTACAAACTGGGGCCAACGTCCTGACTTTC. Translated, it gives CASSVQTGANVLTF.

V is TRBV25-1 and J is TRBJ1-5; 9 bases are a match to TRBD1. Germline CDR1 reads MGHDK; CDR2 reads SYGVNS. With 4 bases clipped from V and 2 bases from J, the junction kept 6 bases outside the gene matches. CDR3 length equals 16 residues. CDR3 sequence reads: CASSVNRGLGNQPQHF. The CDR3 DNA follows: TGTGCCAGCAGTGTTAACAGGGGGCTCGGCAATCAGCCCCAGCATTTT.

The CDR3 coding sequence is TGCGCCAGCAGCTTGGATACTAGCGAGACAGATACGCAGTATTTT. This translates into CASSLDTSETDTQYF. V usage is TRBV5-1 and J usage is TRBJ2-3, with 7 bases fitting TRBD2. This CDR3 has 15 amino acids. V was pared by 0 bases and J by 3 bases, with 4 bases of the junction left unmatched. Germline V lookup: CDR1 SGHRS, CDR2 YFSETQ. The variable domain in full, completed from reference TRBV5-1 and TRBJ2-3, reads KAGVTQTPRYLIKTRGQQVTLSCSPISGHRSVSWYQQTPGQGLQFLFEYFSETQRNKGNFPGRFSGRQFSNSRSEMNVSTLELGDSALYLCASSLDTSETDTQYFGPGTRLTVL.

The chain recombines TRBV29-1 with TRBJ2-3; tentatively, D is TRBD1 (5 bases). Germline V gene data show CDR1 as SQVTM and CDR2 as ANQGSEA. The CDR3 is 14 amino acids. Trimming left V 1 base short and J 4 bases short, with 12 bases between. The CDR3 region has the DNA TGCAGCGTTGAAGCGCAGGGTCGGCCAGATACGCAGTATTTT. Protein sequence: CSVEAQGRPDTQYF.

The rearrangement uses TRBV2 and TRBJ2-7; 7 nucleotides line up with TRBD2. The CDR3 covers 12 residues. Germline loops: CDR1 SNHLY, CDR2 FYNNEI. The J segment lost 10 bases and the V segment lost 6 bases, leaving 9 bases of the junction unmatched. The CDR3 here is CASSLGGEFQYF. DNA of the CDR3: TGTGCCAGCAGCCTGGGGGGGGAATTTCAGTACTTC.

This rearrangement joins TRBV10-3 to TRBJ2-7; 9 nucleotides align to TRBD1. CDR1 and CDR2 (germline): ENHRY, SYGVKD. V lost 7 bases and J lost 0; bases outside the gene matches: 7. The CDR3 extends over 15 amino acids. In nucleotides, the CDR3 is TGTGCCATCATCCTAGGACAGGGGAACTCCTACGAGCAGTACTTC. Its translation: CAIILGQGNSYEQYF.

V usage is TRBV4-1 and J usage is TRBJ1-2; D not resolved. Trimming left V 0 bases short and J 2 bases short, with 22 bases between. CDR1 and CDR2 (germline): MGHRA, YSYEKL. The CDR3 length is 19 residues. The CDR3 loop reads CASSQDVNSYAFSNYGYTF. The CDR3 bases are TGCGCCAGCAGCCAAGATGTTAACAGTTATGCTTTTTCGAACTATGGCTACACCTTC.

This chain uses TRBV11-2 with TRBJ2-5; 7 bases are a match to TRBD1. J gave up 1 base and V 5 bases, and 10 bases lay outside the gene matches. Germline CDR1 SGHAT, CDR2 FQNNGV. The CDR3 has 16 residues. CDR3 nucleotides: TGTGCCAGCAGCCCTGAAAGGGGGCAGACCCAAGAGACCCAGTACTTC. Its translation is CASSPERGQTQETQYF.

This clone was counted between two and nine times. The CDR3 DNA is TGTGCCAGCAGCCCGTATAATTCACCCCTCCACTTT. Protein product: CASSPYNSPLHF. The chain couples TRBV21-1 to TRBJ1-6. TRBV21-1 is a listed pseudogene. The CDR3 extends over 12 amino acids.

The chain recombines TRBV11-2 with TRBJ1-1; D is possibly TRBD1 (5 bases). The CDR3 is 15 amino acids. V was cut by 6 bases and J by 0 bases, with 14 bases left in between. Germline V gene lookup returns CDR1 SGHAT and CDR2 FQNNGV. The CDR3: CASRALLGLNTEAFF. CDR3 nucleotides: TGTGCCAGCAGGGCGTTGTTGGGGCTGAACACTGAAGCTTTCTTT.

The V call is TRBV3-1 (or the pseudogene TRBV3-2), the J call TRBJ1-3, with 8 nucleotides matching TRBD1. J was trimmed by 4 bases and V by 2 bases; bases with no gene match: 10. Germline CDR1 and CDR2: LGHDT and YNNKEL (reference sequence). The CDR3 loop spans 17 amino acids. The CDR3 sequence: CASSQSGTGRPGNTIYF. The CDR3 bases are TGTGCCAGCAGCCAAAGCGGGACAGGCCGGCCGGGAAACACCATATATTTT.

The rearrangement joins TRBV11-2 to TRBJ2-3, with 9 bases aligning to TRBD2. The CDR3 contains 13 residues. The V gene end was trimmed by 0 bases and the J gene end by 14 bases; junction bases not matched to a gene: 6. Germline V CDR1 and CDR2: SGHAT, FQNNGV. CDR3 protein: CASSLEASGDSYF. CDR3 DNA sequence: TGTGCCAGCAGCTTAGAGGCTAGCGGGGATTCGTATTTT.

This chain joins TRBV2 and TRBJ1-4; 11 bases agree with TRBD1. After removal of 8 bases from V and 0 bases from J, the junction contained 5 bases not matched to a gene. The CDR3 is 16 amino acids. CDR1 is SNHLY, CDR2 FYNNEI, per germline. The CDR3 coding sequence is TGTGCCAGCTCCTCGGGACAGGGGGCAACTAATGAAAAACTGTTTTTT. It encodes CASSSGQGATNEKLFF.

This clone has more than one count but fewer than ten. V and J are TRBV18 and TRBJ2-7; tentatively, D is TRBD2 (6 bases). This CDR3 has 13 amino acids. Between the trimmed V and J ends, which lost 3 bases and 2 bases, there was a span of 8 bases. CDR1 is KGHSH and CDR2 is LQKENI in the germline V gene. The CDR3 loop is CASSPGLTYEQYF. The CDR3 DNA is TGTGCCAGCTCACCGGGACTTACCTACGAGCAGTACTTC.

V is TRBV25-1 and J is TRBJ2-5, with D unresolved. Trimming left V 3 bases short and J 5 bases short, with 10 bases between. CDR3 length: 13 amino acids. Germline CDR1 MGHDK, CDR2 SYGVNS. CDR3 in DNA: TGTGCCAGCAGTGAGTTCGTAGTTGAGACCCAGTACTTC. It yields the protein CASSEFVVETQYF.

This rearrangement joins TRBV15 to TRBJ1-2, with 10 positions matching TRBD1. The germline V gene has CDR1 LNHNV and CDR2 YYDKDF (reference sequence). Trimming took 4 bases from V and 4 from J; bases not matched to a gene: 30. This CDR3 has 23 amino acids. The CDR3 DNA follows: TGTGCCACCAGCAAAGAGGGGGCCGTTGGAGTGAACGCCGGGACAGGGGATCTCTATGGCTACACCTTC. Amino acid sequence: CATSKEGAVGVNAGTGDLYGYTF.

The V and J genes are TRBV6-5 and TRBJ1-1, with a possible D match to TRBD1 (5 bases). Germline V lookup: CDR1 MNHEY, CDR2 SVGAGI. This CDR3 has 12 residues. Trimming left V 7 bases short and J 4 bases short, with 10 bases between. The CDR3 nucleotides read TGTGCCAGCACCACAAGGGGCACTGAAGCTTTCTTT. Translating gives CASTTRGTEAFF.

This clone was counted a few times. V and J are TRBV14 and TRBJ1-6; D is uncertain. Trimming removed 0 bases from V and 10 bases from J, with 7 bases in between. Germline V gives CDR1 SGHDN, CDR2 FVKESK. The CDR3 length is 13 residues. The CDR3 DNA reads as TGTGCCAGCAGCCAAGATCGGGTGTCACCCCTCCACTTT. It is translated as CASSQDRVSPLHF.

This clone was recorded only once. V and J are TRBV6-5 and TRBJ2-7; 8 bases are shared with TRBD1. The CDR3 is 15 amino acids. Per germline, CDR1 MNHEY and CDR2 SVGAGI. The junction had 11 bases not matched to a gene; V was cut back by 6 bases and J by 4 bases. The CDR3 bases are TGTGCCAGCAGGGACTCCGGACAGGGTATGTACGAGCAGTACTTC. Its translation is CASRDSGQGMYEQYF.

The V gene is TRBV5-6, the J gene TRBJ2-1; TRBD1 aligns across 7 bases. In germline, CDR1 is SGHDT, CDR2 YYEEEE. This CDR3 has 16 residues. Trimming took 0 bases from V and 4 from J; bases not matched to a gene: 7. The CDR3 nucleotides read TGTGCCAGCAGCTTGGCCCGACAGGGACAATACAATGAGCAGTTCTTC. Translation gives CASSLARQGQYNEQFF.

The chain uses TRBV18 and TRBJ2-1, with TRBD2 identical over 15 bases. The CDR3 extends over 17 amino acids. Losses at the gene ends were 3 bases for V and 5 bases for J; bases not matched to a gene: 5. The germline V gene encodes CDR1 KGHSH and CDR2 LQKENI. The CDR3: CASSPRWTSGGDNEQFF. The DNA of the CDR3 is TGTGCCAGCTCACCTCGATGGACTAGCGGGGGGGACAATGAGCAGTTCTTC.

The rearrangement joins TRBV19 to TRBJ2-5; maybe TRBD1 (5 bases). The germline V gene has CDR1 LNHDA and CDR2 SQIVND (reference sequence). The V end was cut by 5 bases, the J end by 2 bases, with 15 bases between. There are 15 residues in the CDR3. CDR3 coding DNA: TGTGCCAGTAGTTATGGACAATCCCCTCAAGAGACCCAGTACTTC. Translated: CASSYGQSPQETQYF.

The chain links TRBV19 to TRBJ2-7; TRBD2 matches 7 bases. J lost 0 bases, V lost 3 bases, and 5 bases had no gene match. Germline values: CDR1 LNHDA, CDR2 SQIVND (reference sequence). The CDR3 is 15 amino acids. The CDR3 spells CASSMTGGSSYEQYF. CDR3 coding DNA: TGTGCCAGTAGTATGACGGGGGGAAGCTCCTACGAGCAGTACTTC.

In nucleotides, the CDR3 is TGTGCCAGCAGCCGGGGACAGGGCGGGAACACCGGGGAGCTGTTTTTT. Protein: CASSRGQGGNTGELFF. The V call is TRBV5-4, the J call TRBJ2-2, with TRBD1 identical over 9 bases. Germline lookup yields CDR1 SGHNT and CDR2 YYREEE (reference sequence). V trimming: 4 bases; J trimming: 1 base; junction bases outside the gene matches: 5. The CDR3 contains 16 residues.